The clone carrying this TCR beta chain came up many times. What it recognizes is unknown. Germline loops: CDR1 SGHTA, CDR2 FQGNSA. The CDR3 length is 16 residues. The V gene lost 1 base and the J gene lost 2 bases, with 11 bases spanning the gap. The data belong to a study of T cell repertoires in cytomegalovirus infection. Study background: Well-studied HLA-B-restricted epitopes and recently identified HLA-C-restricted epitopes of CMV were both used in the study. It can be stated that public TCR beta signatures indicated CMV infection as well as a matching HLA type.

TCRdb re-derived calls from the reads in MiXCR, one entry per CDR3 protein. The top ten clones hold approximately 13% of a sample with about 360,000 distinct CDR3 sequences, 34% of them seen once. The sequence was obtained from a human donor in good health (CMV status not recorded). Some clones in this sample may be carry-over from other donors' samples. Sequencing was performed on cultured PBMCs, taken from culture after CMV antigen stimulation. The rearrangement uses TRBV7-2 and TRBJ2-2, with D perhaps TRBD1 or TRBD2 (5 bases each). In nucleotides, the CDR3 is TGTGCCAGCAGCTTAGGGGGGAATGGTAACACCGGGGAGCTGTTTTTT. This gives the protein CASSLGGNGNTGELFF.